The 29 T cell receptor beta chains below all came from one sample that was sequenced in a study of cytomegalovirus exposure and HLA in healthy donors. The study ran its PCR with 60 Vbeta and 13 Jbeta primers. Sequencing was performed with immunoSEQ multiplex PCR; in TCRdb, only in-frame clones are kept and a portion is missing. The table has some 180,000 clones, about four fifths seen once. Sequencing was done on a sample of PBMCs. These receptors originate from a woman aged 25 to 39 in good health and CMV-seropositive.

The chain has TRBV9 and TRBJ2-3; 7 positions match TRBD2. The CDR3 covers 15 residues. V lost 0 bases, J lost 6 bases, and 7 bases stayed unmatched. CDR1 and CDR2 from the germline V gene are SGDLS and YYNGEE. The CDR3 DNA sequence: TGTGCCAGCAGCGTAGATCCTAGCGGCTTTGATACGCAGTATTTT. Amino acids: CASSVDPSGFDTQYF.

V gene TRBV5-1 combines with J gene TRBJ2-7; D gene unclear. V was trimmed by 0 bases and J by 0 bases, leaving 10 bases between them. Looked up from germline, CDR1 is SGHRS and CDR2 is YFSETQ. The CDR3 is 15 amino acids. DNA of the CDR3: TGCGCCAGCAGCTTGGAGACTCATAGCTCCTACGAGCAGTACTTC. It specifies CASSLETHSSYEQYF.

The gene calls are TRBV7-9 and TRBJ1-2; TRBD1 might be the D (6 bases). Trimming took 5 bases from V and 3 from J, leaving 10 bases between them. Germline V gene sequence: CDR1 SEHNR, CDR2 FQNEAQ (reference sequence). CDR3 length: 13 residues. The CDR3 DNA follows: TGTGCCAGCAGCCCTGGGGGCGACTATGGCTACACCTTC. Translation: CASSPGGDYGYTF. Full variable domain (remainder filled in from reference TRBV7-9 and TRBJ1-2): DTGVSQNPRHKITKRGQNVTFRCDPISEHNRLYWYRQTLGQGPEFLTYFQNEAQLEKSRLLSDRFSAERPKGSFSTLEIQRTEQGDSAMYLCASSPGGDYGYTFGSGTRLTVV.

The chain is built from TRBV5-8 and TRBJ2-5; TRBD1 matches at 12 bases. CDR1 SGHTS and CDR2 YDEGEE come from the germline V gene. This CDR3 is 17 amino acids long. V was clipped by 4 bases and J by 5 bases; unmatched bases: 12. The DNA for the CDR3 is TGTGCCAGCAGCCTGTTCACCGGGACAGGGGGCGCGGAGACCCAGTACTTC. This gives the protein CASSLFTGTGGAETQYF.

This rearrangement joins TRBV6-5 to TRBJ1-1; D may be TRBD1 (5 bases). Germline V gene lookup returns CDR1 MNHEY and CDR2 SVGAGI. There are 14 residues in the CDR3. V lost 6 bases to trimming and J lost 3 bases, with 14 bases between them. CDR3 nucleotide sequence: TGTGCCAGCAGCAAAGGGGTCCCATACACTGAAGCTTTCTTT. Translation: CASSKGVPYTEAFF.

V usage is TRBV28 and J usage is TRBJ1-6; unclear D gene. Germline-derived CDR1 and CDR2 are MDHEN and SYDVKM. Between the trimmed V and J ends, which lost 5 bases and 5 bases, there was a span of 13 bases. CDR3 size: 15 residues. CDR3 residues: CASSPPGEDNSPLHF. As DNA, the CDR3 is TGTGCCAGCAGTCCACCGGGAGAAGATAATTCACCCCTCCACTTT.

The chain is built from TRBV18 and TRBJ2-3; 10 positions match TRBD1. Germline trimming cut 8 bases from V and 3 bases from J; bases unmatched to any gene: 5. This CDR3 has 14 amino acids. Germline V gene sequence: CDR1 KGHSH, CDR2 LQKENI. In DNA, the CDR3 is TGTGCCAGCCGAAGGACAGGGGGGACAGATACGCAGTATTTT. Translation: CASRRTGGTDTQYF.

This sequence joins TRBV30 and TRBJ2-1; 7 bases align to TRBD2. From germline, CDR1 is GTSNPN and CDR2 SVGIG (reference sequence). With V trimmed by 7 bases and J by 2 bases, 11 bases remained unmatched. This CDR3 comprises 15 residues. CDR3 bases: TGTGCCTCTGAGATCTGGGGGGGGGCCTACAATGAGCAGTTCTTC. Residues: CASEIWGGAYNEQFF.

V and J are TRBV27 and TRBJ2-1, with 7 bases aligning to TRBD2. The CDR3 contains 17 residues. The germline gives CDR1 MNHEY, CDR2 SMNVEV (reference sequence). V lost 3 bases to trimming and J lost 6 bases; unmatched junction nucleotides: 14. CDR3 sequence (DNA): TGTGCCAGCAGTTTTGAGGGCCGGGACGGGAGGTCCAATGAGCAGTTCTTC. Translated: CASSFEGRDGRSNEQFF.

The chain has TRBV5-1 and TRBJ2-1; D gene uncertain. The CDR3 has 13 residues. CDR1 is SGHRS and CDR2 is YFSETQ in the germline V gene. V gave up 2 bases and J gave up 5 bases, with 8 bases separating them. DNA for the CDR3: TGCGCCAGCAGCTTCGAACAAGACAATGAGCAGTTCTTC. Protein sequence: CASSFEQDNEQFF.

The gene calls are TRBV30 and TRBJ1-1, with 7 bases identical to TRBD1. With V trimmed by 5 bases and J by 1 base, 1 base remained unmatched. From germline, CDR1 is GTSNPN and CDR2 SVGIG (reference sequence). The CDR3 is 12 residues long. The CDR3 protein is CAWGTANTEAFF. DNA for the CDR3: TGTGCCTGGGGGACAGCGAACACTGAAGCTTTCTTT.

The V call is TRBV30, the J call TRBJ1-2, with D hard to call. V dropped 4 bases and J dropped 8 bases, with 26 bases sitting between them. CDR1 is GTSNPN and CDR2 is SVGIG in the germline V gene (reference sequence). This CDR3 spans 16 amino acids. CDR3 protein: CAWTQSVHLFGWGYTF. The CDR3, as DNA: TGTGCCTGGACGCAATCTGTTCACCTATTTGGTTGGGGCTACACCTTC.

The chain uses TRBV5-1 and TRBJ2-6; D remains unclear. In germline, CDR1 is SGHRS, CDR2 YFSETQ. The CDR3 contains 14 residues. The V gene lost 0 bases and the J gene lost 2 bases, with 3 bases spanning the gap. CDR3 in amino acids: CASSLAAGANVLTF. The CDR3 nucleotides are TGCGCCAGCAGCTTGGCGGCTGGGGCCAACGTCCTGACTTTC.

This clone has just a few counts. The rearrangement uses TRBV27 and TRBJ1-5; D is possibly TRBD1 (6 bases). In germline, CDR1 is MNHEY, CDR2 SMNVEV (reference sequence). V was trimmed by 8 bases and J by 4 bases, leaving 15 bases between them. CDR3 length: 14 residues. CDR3 DNA: TGTGCCAGCTGCTGGCGCAGGGGAAATCAGCCCCAGCATTTT. Translated, it gives CASCWRRGNQPQHF.

This clone was picked up many times. The chain combines TRBV4-1 with TRBJ1-4; 7 bases line up with TRBD1. CDR1 MGHRA and CDR2 YSYEKL come from the germline V gene. This CDR3 is built from 18 residues. V was clipped by 1 base and J by 5 bases; unmatched bases: 13. The CDR3 bases are TGCGCCAGCAGCCAAGGCAGGGGGGTGGCCGTTTCCAATGAAAAACTGTTTTTT. It specifies CASSQGRGVAVSNEKLFF.

The V and J genes are TRBV9 and TRBJ1-2; D unresolved. In germline, CDR1 is SGDLS, CDR2 YYNGEE. The length of the CDR3 is 15 residues. V lost 0 bases, J lost 4 bases, and 13 bases lay in between. CDR3 protein: CASSVGTSAAYGYTF. CDR3 DNA sequence: TGTGCCAGCAGCGTAGGTACATCCGCCGCCTATGGCTACACCTTC. The full variable domain, rest sourced from reference TRBV9 and TRBJ1-2, is DSGVTQTPKHLITATGQRVTLRCSPRSGDLSVYWYQQSLDQGLQFLIQYYNGEERAKGNILERFSAQQFPDLHSELNLSSLELGDSALYFCASSVGTSAAYGYTFGSGTRLTVV.

This chain links TRBV19 with TRBJ2-1, with TRBD1 as a possible D gene (6 bases). CDR1 is LNHDA, CDR2 SQIVND, per germline (reference sequence). V was trimmed by 7 bases and J by 2 bases, leaving 9 bases between them. The CDR3 loop spans 13 amino acids. This chain's CDR3 is CASTQGPYNEQFF. CDR3 DNA: TGTGCCAGTACCCAGGGGCCCTACAATGAGCAGTTCTTC.

As to this clone: One end of the junction fails to match germline, which may point to a read error. The V call is TRBV28, the J call TRBJ2-5; D ambiguous. The CDR3 covers 14 residues. The germline CDR1 and CDR2 sequences are MDHEN and SYDVKM. The chain's CDR3 is CASSLVSPQETQYF. As DNA, the CDR3 is TGTGCCAGCAGTTTGGTTAGTCCGCAAGAAACCCAGTACTTC.

The chain links TRBV28 to TRBJ2-5, with 8 positions matching TRBD2. Germline V lookup: CDR1 MDHEN, CDR2 SYDVKM. J was trimmed by 7 bases and V by 4 bases; bases with no gene match: 11. The CDR3 consists of 15 residues. CDR3 residues: CASSSSSGGVGTQYF. CDR3 bases: TGTGCCAGCAGTTCCTCTTCCGGGGGGGTCGGGACCCAGTACTTC.

J is TRBJ1-3 and V is TRBV5-6, with a weak D call TRBD1 (6 bases). Germline lookup yields CDR1 SGHDT and CDR2 YYEEEE. Trimming took 4 bases from V and 0 from J, leaving 11 bases between them. This CDR3 has 15 residues. The CDR3 DNA reads as TGTGCCAGCAGCCCTACAGGGAGCTCTGGAAACACCATATATTTT. Its translation: CASSPTGSSGNTIYF.

J is TRBJ2-7 and V is TRBV28; D is uncertain. The CDR3 runs to 14 residues. V was trimmed by 7 bases and J by 0 bases, leaving 13 bases between them. Germline V gives CDR1 MDHEN, CDR2 SYDVKM. The CDR3, as DNA: TGTGCCAGCAACCCCAGGCTAAGCTCCTACGAGCAGTACTTC. It yields the protein CASNPRLSSYEQYF.

The chain joins TRBV9 to TRBJ2-3; TRBD2 matches 8 bases. Germline V gene sequence: CDR1 SGDLS, CDR2 YYNGEE. CDR3 size: 15 residues. Trimming removed 4 bases from V and 2 bases from J; junction bases left unmatched: 6. The CDR3 DNA reads as TGTGCCAGCAGCCCCCAAGCGGGGGACACAGATACGCAGTATTTT. The encoded protein is CASSPQAGDTDTQYF.

A single count supports this clone. The chain is built from TRBV28 and TRBJ2-1; 8 bases fit TRBD1. Trimming removed 8 bases from V and 4 bases from J; junction bases left unmatched: 7. In germline, CDR1 is MDHEN, CDR2 SYDVKM. The CDR3 length is 14 residues. CDR3 residues: CASSRQGYYNEQFF. CDR3 DNA: TGTGCCAGCTCAAGACAGGGGTATTACAATGAGCAGTTCTTC. Supplemented by reference TRBV28 and TRBJ2-1, the full variable domain reads DVKVTQSSRYLVKRTGEKVFLECVQDMDHENMFWYRQDPGLGLRLIYFSYDVKMKEKGDIPEGYSVSREKKERFSLILESASTNQTSMYLCASSRQGYYNEQFFGPGTRLTVL.

There are a few counts of this clone. The V call is TRBV19, the J call TRBJ1-4, with 7 bases lining up with TRBD1. The CDR3 length is 13 residues. V gave up 3 bases and J gave up 8 bases; unmatched junction bases: 3. Germline-derived CDR1 and CDR2 are LNHDA and SQIVND (reference sequence). Here the CDR3 reads CASSMDRWEKLFF. In DNA form, the CDR3 reads TGTGCCAGTAGTATGGACAGGTGGGAAAAACTGTTTTTT.

This clone appeared a few times. The V and J genes are TRBV6-5 and TRBJ2-7; TRBD1 matches 9 bases. In germline, CDR1 is MNHEY, CDR2 SVGAGI. This CDR3 comprises 13 residues. The ends lost 5 bases at V and 3 bases at J; junction bases unmatched: 2. The CDR3, as DNA: TGTGCCAGCAGTGGGACAGGGAACTACGAGCAGTACTTC. Its protein is CASSGTGNYEQYF.

The V call is TRBV27, the J call TRBJ2-2; 12 nucleotides line up with TRBD2. V was clipped by 8 bases and J by 2 bases; unmatched bases: 6. CDR3 length equals 16 residues. Germline V gene data show CDR1 as MNHEY and CDR2 as SMNVEV (reference sequence). Here the CDR3 DNA reads TGTGCCAGCGCTAGCGGGAGGGCCGTTAACACCGGGGAGCTGTTTTTT. Translating gives CASASGRAVNTGELFF.

The gene calls are TRBV7-3 and TRBJ2-3; 7 bases match TRBD2. The CDR3 has 15 amino acids. V shed 2 bases and J 5 bases; nucleotides not matched to a gene: 7. Germline V gene data show CDR1 as SGHTA and CDR2 as FQGTGA. For the CDR3, the DNA is TGTGCCAGCAGCTTAGCGGGAGTGAACGGAGATACGCAGTATTTT. Translating it yields CASSLAGVNGDTQYF.

CDR3: CASSYDRGGQPQHF. Written as DNA, the CDR3 is TGTGCCAGCAGCTACGACAGGGGGGGTCAGCCCCAGCATTTT. The rearrangement uses TRBV7-6 and TRBJ1-5, with 9 bases fitting TRBD1. The CDR3 length is 14 residues. V trimming: 4 bases; J trimming: 6 bases; junction bases outside the gene matches: 4. Germline values: CDR1 SGHVS, CDR2 FNYEAQ.

The chain has TRBV7-9 and TRBJ1-2, with D perhaps matching TRBD1 (5 bases). The germline V and J ends were trimmed by 1 base and 2 bases, with 20 bases remaining between them. The CDR3 is made up of 18 amino acids. Germline loops: CDR1 SEHNR, CDR2 FQNEAQ (reference sequence). The CDR3 DNA follows: TGTGCCAGCAGCTTAGGGGGCCGACGATACACGGACAACTATGGCTACACCTTC. Residues: CASSLGGRRYTDNYGYTF. Variable domain in full (rest from reference TRBV7-9 and TRBJ1-2): DTGVSQNPRHKITKRGQNVTFRCDPISEHNRLYWYRQTLGQGPEFLTYFQNEAQLEKSRLLSDRFSAERPKGSFSTLEIQRTEQGDSAMYLCASSLGGRRYTDNYGYTFGSGTRLTVV.